This record covers a single TCR beta chain. What it recognizes is unknown. CDR1 and CDR2 (germline): MGHDK, SYGVNS. The V and J ends lost 6 bases and 3 bases, in that order; junction bases with no gene match: 13. This CDR3 contains 17 residues. This specimen belongs to a study of cytomegalovirus exposure and HLA in healthy donors. Study-level results: According to an earlier analysis, most TCR beta V segments yielded productive rearrangements about 87% or about 30% of the time. A later analysis associated 15,000 or so TCR beta sequences with HLA alleles at a 0.05 false discovery rate. Researchers catalogued around 150 TCR beta chains as cytomegalovirus-associated. A few chains linked to CMV were shown in vitro to be specific for CMV antigens.

Vbeta (60) and Jbeta (13) primers were used in the PCR. Method: immunoSEQ multiplex PCR; TCRdb's copy keeps in-frame clones and lacks some. This repertoire shows hundreds of thousands of clones, more than 85% found once; its top ten account for roughly 0.99%. This sequence was found in a woman aged 18 to 35 in good health and CMV-seronegative. Sample: PBMCs. The V gene is TRBV25-1, the J gene TRBJ2-7; TRBD1 matches 11 bases. CDR3 sequence reads: CASRPNYSGTGGYEQYF. The CDR3 DNA follows: TGTGCCAGCAGACCAAACTATTCTGGGACAGGGGGCTACGAGCAGTACTTC.